What follows describes a single T cell receptor beta chain. What it binds is unknown. V lost 5 bases and J 5 bases, leaving 15 bases between the germline ends. The CDR3 is 15 residues long. These data are taken from a study of human T cells and chemical hapten exposure. Overall study findings and caveats: Among expanded TCRs, significantly more large CDR3 similarity clusters formed than among controls.

TCRdb re-called the RACE reads with MiXCR, one entry per CDR3 protein. The sample contains tens of thousands of distinct CDR3 sequences, roughly a tenth of which appear only once. The time point was: patch test 1, 2 weeks after DPC sensitization. The treatment denotes: therapeutic diphenylcyclopropenone sensitization with weekly scalp DPC. Only after blood had been drawn was each patch test applied. Unfractionated whole blood was the source from which total RNA was extracted. The chain joins TRBV12-3 or TRBV12-4 to TRBJ1-4; a possible D gene is TRBD1 (6 bases). This clonotype was obtained from a man aged 40-55 years with alopecia areata. Some clones in this sample may be carry-over from other donors' samples. Sequences were derived from whole blood, sampled in connection with sensitization to the hapten diphenylcyclopropenone (DPC). The CDR3 coding sequence is TGTGCCAGCAGTCGTATTACAGGGATGAATGAAAAACTGTTTTTT. Protein: CASSRITGMNEKLFF.